The present TCR beta chain was sequenced within a study of T cells in Graves' hyperthyroidism and ophthalmopathy. RNA transcripts provided the source from which TCR beta CDR3 regions were amplified. The HTBI set primed first-round TCR CDR3 RT-PCR. TCRdb re-called the multiplex PCR reads with MiXCR, one entry per CDR3 protein. Among tens of thousands of distinct CDR3 sequences listed, 45% to 65% were seen once. This clonotype was detected ten times or more. The germline gives CDR1 SGHAT, CDR2 FQNNGV. The V and J ends lost 1 base and 2 bases respectively, with 17 bases between them. This CDR3 has 17 amino acids.

This chain connects TRBV11-2 to TRBJ1-1; no clear D gene. The TCR comes from a young man with Graves' hyperthyroidism. The sample taken for sequencing was peripheral blood or thyroid tissue (not recorded which). The CDR3 DNA reads as TGTGCCAGCAGCTTAGGGGTGACATTTTCGAGCAACACTGAAGCTTTCTTT. Its translation is CASSLGVTFSSNTEAFF. The full variable domain, its missing parts supplied by reference TRBV11-2 and TRBJ1-1, is EAGVAQSPRYKIIEKRQSVAFWCNPISGHATLYWYQQILGQGPKLLIQFQNNGVVDDSQLPKDRFSAERLKGVDSTLKIQPAKLEDSAVYLCASSLGVTFSSNTEAFFGQGTRLTVV.